Presented here are 24 T cell receptor beta chains from one specimen sequenced in a study of blood T cell repertoires in COVID-19. Assay used: immunoSEQ multiplex PCR; TCRdb lists only in-frame clones, some missing. The table includes hundreds of thousands of clones, approximately 85% detected once. The sequencing input was peripheral blood. These receptors were collected from a woman aged 30 to 39 with acute or convalescent COVID-19.

CDR3 sequence reads: CASSFPPQGVLIYEQYF. CDR3 bases: TGTGCCAGCAGCTTCCCCCCCCAAGGGGTTTTGATCTACGAGCAGTACTTC. The chain is built from TRBV7-2 and TRBJ2-7; a possible D gene is TRBD1 (5 bases). Looked up from germline, CDR1 is SGHTA and CDR2 is FQGNSA. The CDR3 has 17 amino acids. Trimming removed 3 bases from V and 3 bases from J, with 21 bases in between.

This clone was seen only once. This rearrangement joins TRBV6-6 to TRBJ2-7; TRBD1 agrees at 9 bases. CDR1 is MNHNY and CDR2 is SVGAGI in the germline V gene (reference sequence). The CDR3 extends over 15 amino acids. V lost 4 bases and J lost 3; bases outside the gene matches: 7. CDR3: CASSSGQGNVYEQYF. Written as DNA, the CDR3 is TGTGCCAGCAGTTCGGGACAGGGTAACGTCTACGAGCAGTACTTC.

This sequence joins TRBV6-6 and TRBJ1-1, with a tentative D call TRBD1 (5 bases). The CDR3 runs 15 residues. Germline V gene sequence: CDR1 MNHNY, CDR2 SVGAGI (reference sequence). The ends were cut back, 0 bases at V and 4 bases at J, with 12 bases in the middle. CDR3 amino acids: CASSYSRGGGTEAFF. CDR3 coding DNA: TGTGCCAGCAGTTACTCGCGCGGGGGAGGCACTGAAGCTTTCTTT.

The rearrangement links TRBV19 to TRBJ2-7; tentatively, D is TRBD2 (6 bases). V was clipped by 4 bases and J by 2 bases, with 9 bases between them. The CDR3 runs to 13 residues. Germline assignment: CDR1 LNHDA and CDR2 SQIVND (reference sequence). Here the CDR3 DNA reads TGTGCCAGTAGTAATAGCGGAGCCTACGAGCAGTACTTC. Amino acid sequence: CASSNSGAYEQYF.

The chain combines TRBV29-1 with TRBJ2-5; 8 nucleotides match TRBD2. V trimming: 7 bases; J trimming: 5 bases; junction bases outside the gene matches: 6. The germline V gene encodes CDR1 SQVTM and CDR2 ANQGSEA. The CDR3 has 12 residues. The chain's CDR3 is CSASGLGETQYF. For the CDR3, the DNA is TGCAGCGCCTCGGGACTAGGCGAGACCCAGTACTTC.

V gene TRBV5-1 combines with J gene TRBJ2-1; D may be TRBD2 (5 bases). Germline CDR1 reads SGHRS; CDR2 reads YFSETQ. This CDR3 comprises 14 residues. V gave up 2 bases and J gave up 2 bases, with 8 bases separating them. In DNA form, the CDR3 reads TGCGCCAGCAGCTTAGCCGGGACCTACAATGAGCAGTTCTTC. The encoded protein is CASSLAGTYNEQFF.

The chain uses TRBV5-1 and TRBJ2-1, with 14 bases that match TRBD2. Germline lookup yields CDR1 SGHRS and CDR2 YFSETQ. V dropped 1 base and J dropped 8; count of bases not matched to a gene: 2. The CDR3 runs 15 residues. CDR3 in amino acids: CASSLRTSGRHEQFF. The CDR3 DNA follows: TGCGCCAGCAGCTTGAGGACTAGCGGGAGGCATGAGCAGTTCTTC.

This CDR3 is CATGQSPHYEQYF. The CDR3 bases are TGTGCCACCGGACAATCGCCGCACTACGAGCAGTACTTC. The V call is TRBV15, the J call TRBJ2-7, with D possibly being TRBD1 (5 bases). CDR1 LNHNV and CDR2 YYDKDF come from the germline V gene (reference sequence). The CDR3 totals 13 residues. With 8 bases removed from V and 3 bases from J, the gap between germline ends came to 14 bases.

This clone was seen a single time. The V call is TRBV9, the J call TRBJ2-1; D perhaps matches TRBD2 (6 bases). With 2 bases removed from V and 3 bases from J, the gap between germline ends came to 9 bases. This CDR3 is 14 amino acids long. Germline-derived CDR1 and CDR2 are SGDLS and YYNGEE. The CDR3 region has the DNA TGTGCCAGCAGCGTTAGCGGAGTCTACAATGAGCAGTTCTTC. This translates into CASSVSGVYNEQFF.

This sequence joins TRBV2 and TRBJ2-2; D gene ambiguous. The CDR3 is made up of 15 amino acids. Deletions cut 3 bases from V and 6 bases from J, with 14 bases between. Germline CDR1 and CDR2: SNHLY and FYNNEI. CDR3 loop: CASSEVVIGPGELFF. The CDR3, as DNA: TGTGCCAGCAGTGAGGTCGTTATCGGTCCCGGGGAGCTGTTTTTT.

The chain joins TRBV27 to TRBJ2-4; 7 positions agree with TRBD1. Germline trimming cut 4 bases from V and 0 bases from J; bases unmatched to any gene: 6. There are 16 residues in the CDR3. Germline CDR1 reads MNHEY; CDR2 reads SMNVEV (reference sequence). The CDR3 bases are TGTGCCAGCAGTTACAACAGGGGTCTAGCCAAAAACATTCAGTACTTC. Its translation is CASSYNRGLAKNIQYF.

This clone was observed a handful of times. The chain carries TRBV12-3 or TRBV12-4 and TRBJ2-4; no clear D gene. V lost 6 bases and J 0 bases, leaving 6 bases between the germline ends. The CDR3 sequence is 13 residues long. CDR3 sequence reads: CASRPRAKNIQYF. CDR3 DNA sequence: TGTGCCAGCAGACCTAGAGCCAAAAACATTCAGTACTTC.

In DNA form, the CDR3 reads TGTGCCACCAGCAGAGACTTTTCCCCAGCTTTCTTT. It yields the protein CATSRDFSPAFF. The V gene is TRBV15, the J gene TRBJ1-1; unclear D gene. V lost 0 bases to trimming and J lost 10 bases, with 9 bases between them. Germline CDR1 is LNHNV and CDR2 is YYDKDF (reference sequence). The length of the CDR3 is 12 residues.

The rearrangement uses TRBV6-5 and TRBJ2-2; 8 bases are a match to TRBD2. Germline CDR1 is MNHEY and CDR2 is SVGAGI. This CDR3 has 13 amino acids. Trimming removed 5 bases from V and 6 bases from J; junction bases left unmatched: 2. CDR3 coding DNA: TGTGCCAGCAGTCGCGGGGGGTCCGGGGAGCTGTTTTTT. Translation: CASSRGGSGELFF.

V gene TRBV30 combines with J gene TRBJ2-7; a possible D gene is TRBD1 (7 bases). The CDR3 is 13 residues long. The V and J ends lost 8 bases and 7 bases respectively, with 21 bases between them. CDR1 is GTSNPN, CDR2 SVGIG, per germline (reference sequence). This chain's CDR3 is CARARRGQGEQYF. The CDR3 region has the DNA TGTGCCCGGGCGCGGAGGGGGCAAGGGGAGCAGTACTTC.

This clone was seen a handful of times. The chain links TRBV24-1 to TRBJ1-5; possibly TRBD1 for D (6 bases). From germline, CDR1 is KGHDR and CDR2 SFDVKD. The CDR3 contains 16 residues. V lost 9 bases to trimming and J lost 0 bases, with 17 bases between them. CDR3 loop: CATALGGGNSNQPQHF. The CDR3 DNA follows: TGTGCCACCGCCTTAGGGGGGGGAAATAGCAATCAGCCCCAGCATTTT.

This chain joins TRBV30 and TRBJ1-2; D gene uncertain. This CDR3 comprises 10 residues. Germline V gene data show CDR1 as GTSNPN and CDR2 as SVGIG (reference sequence). The CDR3 loop is CARWAVGYTF. In DNA, the CDR3 is TGTGCTCGGTGGGCCGTTGGCTACACCTTC.

The sample holds a few counts of this clone. V and J are TRBV19 and TRBJ2-2, with D possibly being TRBD1 (5 bases). With 10 bases removed from V and 0 bases from J, the gap between germline ends came to 12 bases. Germline V gene data show CDR1 as LNHDA and CDR2 as SQIVND (reference sequence). The CDR3 totals 14 residues. Written as DNA, the CDR3 is TGTGCCACTCGTAAAGGGGCGAACACCGGGGAGCTGTTTTTT. It encodes CATRKGANTGELFF.

The genes are TRBV18 and TRBJ2-6; D perhaps matches TRBD2 (6 bases). CDR1 and CDR2 (germline): KGHSH, LQKENI. This CDR3 is built from 17 residues. Trimming removed 2 bases at V and 4 bases at J, with 15 bases between. CDR3 sequence: CASSPFGAGLGANVLTF. The CDR3 DNA is TGTGCCAGCTCACCATTCGGGGCGGGGCTGGGGGCCAACGTCCTGACTTTC.

The chain is built from TRBV15 and TRBJ2-7, with 12 bases identical to TRBD1. Germline CDR1 LNHNV, CDR2 YYDKDF (reference sequence). This CDR3 spans 16 amino acids. After removal of 1 base from V and 3 bases from J, the junction contained 4 bases not matched to a gene. The DNA for the CDR3 is TGTGCCACCAGCAGAGCCGGGACAGGGGGCAACTACGAGCAGTACTTC. This encodes CATSRAGTGGNYEQYF.

The rearrangement joins TRBV7-9 to TRBJ2-3; D is unclear. Germline V gene sequence: CDR1 SEHNR, CDR2 FQNEAQ (reference sequence). The CDR3 has 15 amino acids. V lost 5 bases, J lost 2 bases, and 14 bases lay in between. The DNA of the CDR3 is TGTGCCAGCAGCGGAGCCCTGGCGGCCACAGATACGCAGTATTTT. Amino acid sequence: CASSGALAATDTQYF. Complete variable domain (other parts from reference TRBV7-9 and TRBJ2-3): DTGVSQNPRHKITKRGQNVTFRCDPISEHNRLYWYRQTLGQGPEFLTYFQNEAQLEKSRLLSDRFSAERPKGSFSTLEIQRTEQGDSAMYLCASSGALAATDTQYFGPGTRLTVL.

This chain uses TRBV19 with TRBJ2-1; 13 nucleotides agree with TRBD2. This CDR3 has 16 residues. Germline CDR1 reads LNHDA; CDR2 reads SQIVND (reference sequence). With 2 bases clipped from V and 8 bases from J, the junction kept 6 bases outside the gene matches. The CDR3 coding sequence is TGTGCCAGTAGTATACTAGGACTAGCGGGAGCGTATGAGCAGTTCTTC. Residues: CASSILGLAGAYEQFF.

The chain recombines TRBV24-1 with TRBJ2-1; TRBD1 agrees at 8 bases. J was trimmed by 3 bases and V by 3 bases; bases with no gene match: 6. The CDR3 is 16 residues long. Germline CDR1 reads KGHDR; CDR2 reads SFDVKD. This CDR3 reads CATSDARTGLYNEQFF. The CDR3 coding sequence is TGTGCCACCAGTGATGCCCGGACAGGGCTCTACAATGAGCAGTTCTTC.

The V gene is TRBV14, the J gene TRBJ1-2, with TRBD1 identical over 8 bases. The CDR3 length is 19 residues. CDR1 and CDR2 from the germline V gene are SGHDN and FVKESK. Losses at the gene ends were 0 bases for V and 6 bases for J; bases not matched to a gene: 18. The CDR3 DNA reads TGTGCCAGCAGCCAAGATCATGGACAGGGAACGGGGCGGATCCATGGCTACACCTTC. Amino acid sequence: CASSQDHGQGTGRIHGYTF.